Presented here are 26 T cell receptor beta chains from one specimen sequenced in a study of T cell repertoires in ileal Crohn's disease. Profiling relied on immunoSEQ multiplex PCR, and the TCRdb table lists in-frame clones only, not all of them. The sample lists under 35,000 clones, over 75% seen once, with under 20% in the top ten. The sequencing sample was made of ileal tissue. These receptors were obtained from an adult with Crohn's disease.

The V gene is TRBV6-1, the J gene TRBJ1-1; D is unresolved. In germline, CDR1 is MNHNS, CDR2 SASEGT. V shed 2 bases and J shed 2 bases, with 12 bases lying between them. The length of the CDR3 is 15 residues. As DNA, the CDR3 is TGTGCCAGCAGTGAACGACATTATACTAACACTGAAGCTTTCTTT. Its translation is CASSERHYTNTEAFF.

The genes are TRBV4-2 and TRBJ2-1, with D unclear. CDR3 length equals 12 residues. V lost 4 bases and J lost 7, with 8 bases in between. CDR1 LGHNA and CDR2 YNFKEQ come from the germline V gene. The CDR3 reads CASSPRMNEQFF. The CDR3 region has the DNA TGTGCCAGCAGCCCGCGTATGAATGAGCAGTTCTTC.

This chain links TRBV5-5 with TRBJ1-1; no firm D call. This CDR3 has 17 residues. V lost 5 bases and J 4 bases, leaving 24 bases between the germline ends. Germline CDR1 SGHKS, CDR2 YYEKEE (reference sequence). In nucleotides, the CDR3 is TGTGCCAGCAGGAGAGGGTCAGGTGAAGTACGGGGCACTGAAGCTTTCTTT. This translates into CASRRGSGEVRGTEAFF.

The rearrangement joins TRBV5-4 to TRBJ2-6; 8 bases agree with TRBD1. Unmatched junction bases numbered 3, after V lost 4 bases and J lost 3 bases. There are 15 residues in the CDR3. Germline loops: CDR1 SGHNT, CDR2 YYREEE (reference sequence). The CDR3 reads CASSLDRGGANVLTF. The CDR3 coding sequence is TGTGCCAGCAGCCTAGACAGGGGTGGGGCCAACGTCCTGACTTTC.

The CDR3 sequence is CASSPLPVGANVLTF. The CDR3 bases are TGTGCCAGCTCACCATTACCGGTGGGGGCCAACGTCCTGACTTTC. This chain joins TRBV18 and TRBJ2-6; no clear D. CDR3 length equals 15 residues. CDR1 and CDR2 (germline): KGHSH, LQKENI. Trimming stripped 2 bases from V and 4 bases from J, with 9 bases between.

V and J are TRBV27 and TRBJ1-5; D unclear. CDR3 length equals 10 residues. CDR1 is MNHEY, CDR2 SMNVEV, per germline (reference sequence). V was clipped by 10 bases and J by 7 bases, with 8 bases between them. For the CDR3, the DNA is TGTGCCAACTTAGTGCAGCCCCAGCATTTT. Its translation: CANLVQPQHF.

J is TRBJ1-6 and V is TRBV5-1; D is uncertain. The CDR3 runs to 12 residues. The germline V and J ends were trimmed by 5 bases and 5 bases, with 5 bases remaining between them. In germline, CDR1 is SGHRS, CDR2 YFSETQ. The CDR3 reads CASRGDNSPLHF. The CDR3 DNA is TGCGCCAGCAGGGGCGATAATTCACCCCTCCACTTT.

The chain uses TRBV6-1 and TRBJ2-2; possibly TRBD2 for D (6 bases). The CDR3 spans 14 residues. Trimming cost V 6 bases and J 6 bases, with 14 bases left between them. From germline, CDR1 is MNHNS and CDR2 SASEGT. The CDR3 DNA sequence: TGTGCCAGCAGAACCGGGACTTACTCCGGGGAGCTGTTTTTT. It yields the protein CASRTGTYSGELFF.

The chain joins TRBV5-1 to TRBJ2-5; 7 nucleotides align to TRBD1. Judging by the DNA end, TRBJ2-7 fits better; the J call may be wrong. Germline CDR1 is SGHRS and CDR2 is YFSETQ. The CDR3 has 15 residues. Written as DNA, the CDR3 is TGCGCCAGCAGCTTGCAGGGGGACCTTTTGAGCGAGCAGTACTTC. Protein product: CASSLQGDLLSEQYF.

This clone occurred a few times. This chain joins TRBV2 and TRBJ1-2; D gene uncertain. Per germline, CDR1 SNHLY and CDR2 FYNNEI. V dropped 3 bases and J dropped 5 bases, with 19 bases sitting between them. The CDR3 is made up of 16 amino acids. CDR3: CASSDTPQSNLYGYTF. The CDR3 DNA is TGTGCCAGCAGTGACACACCCCAGTCGAACCTTTATGGCTACACCTTC.

This sequence joins TRBV6-4 and TRBJ2-3, with 10 bases matching TRBD2. The CDR3 loop spans 15 amino acids. The germline V gene encodes CDR1 MRHNA and CDR2 SNTAGT. J lost 5 bases, V lost 3 bases, and 5 bases had no gene match. CDR3 protein: CASSDGPSGGDTQYF. In nucleotides, the CDR3 is TGTGCCAGCAGTGATGGTCCTAGCGGGGGAGATACGCAGTATTTT.

The genes are TRBV4-3 and TRBJ2-7; maybe TRBD2 (6 bases). This CDR3 contains 16 residues. CDR1 is LGHNA, CDR2 YSLEER, per germline. V gave up 0 bases and J gave up 2 bases, with 14 bases separating them. The CDR3 DNA is TGCGCCAGCAGCCAAGATATGGGGGGAGGACCCTACGAGCAGTACTTC. It translates to CASSQDMGGGPYEQYF.

Concerning this clone itself: Its ends do not fully match the called genes, so a read error is possible. V is TRBV7-8 and J is TRBJ2-3; 7 bases align to TRBD2. Germline CDR1 and CDR2: SGHVS and FQNEAQ. CDR3 length equals 14 residues. Written as DNA, the CDR3 is TGTGCCAGCAGCCCGCGGGGGAGCACATATACGCAGTATTTT. This codes for CASSPRGSTYTQYF.

The chain has TRBV18 and TRBJ1-2; maybe TRBD1 (6 bases). V lost 3 bases and J lost 4, with 15 bases in between. The CDR3 consists of 15 residues. CDR1 and CDR2 from the germline V gene are KGHSH and LQKENI. CDR3 in amino acids: CASSPDWTVSYGYTF. DNA for the CDR3: TGTGCCAGCTCACCCGATTGGACAGTTTCCTATGGCTACACCTTC.

The chain couples TRBV6-5 to TRBJ2-1; maybe TRBD2 (6 bases). V was pared by 0 bases and J by 0 bases, with 9 bases between. Looked up from germline, CDR1 is MNHEY and CDR2 is SVGAGI. The CDR3 loop spans 16 amino acids. Written as DNA, the CDR3 is TGTGCCAGCAGTTACTCGGTCGGGAGCTCCTACAATGAGCAGTTCTTC. Protein sequence: CASSYSVGSSYNEQFF.

The chain links TRBV7-2 to TRBJ2-3, with 8 bases matching TRBD2. V lost 4 bases to trimming and J lost 9 bases; unmatched junction nucleotides: 3. Germline CDR1 SGHTA, CDR2 FQGNSA. This CDR3 has 12 amino acids. The CDR3 DNA reads as TGTGCCAGCAGCTCGAGCGGGGGCACGCAGTATTTT. This gives the protein CASSSSGGTQYF.

The chain joins TRBV5-1 to TRBJ2-4; D gene uncertain. This CDR3 has 15 amino acids. V lost 4 bases and J 4 bases, leaving 15 bases between the germline ends. CDR1 is SGHRS, CDR2 YFSETQ, per germline. CDR3: CASSRSTNKKNIQYF. DNA for the CDR3: TGCGCCAGCAGCCGTAGTACTAATAAGAAAAACATTCAGTACTTC.

The gene calls are TRBV18 and TRBJ1-2; TRBD1 matches at 7 bases. CDR3 size: 13 residues. Losses at the gene ends were 5 bases for V and 8 bases for J; bases not matched to a gene: 8. CDR1 and CDR2 (germline): KGHSH, LQKENI. The CDR3: CASSRDSLMGYTF. CDR3 DNA: TGTGCCAGCTCAAGGGACAGCCTCATGGGCTACACCTTC.

This clone showed up just once. J is TRBJ1-2 and V is TRBV4-1; perhaps TRBD1 as D (6 bases). The CDR3 sequence is 14 residues long. With 5 bases removed from V and 4 bases from J, the gap between germline ends came to 14 bases. The V gene's germline CDR1 is MGHRA and CDR2 YSYEKL. The CDR3 sequence: CASSITQGSYGYTF. The CDR3, as DNA: TGCGCCAGCAGCATAACCCAGGGGTCCTATGGCTACACCTTC.

This chain uses TRBV7-3 with TRBJ2-1, with 7 bases matching TRBD2. This CDR3 spans 17 amino acids. The V gene's germline CDR1 is SGHTA and CDR2 FQGTGA. V dropped 1 base and J dropped 9; count of bases not matched to a gene: 15. DNA of the CDR3: TGTGCCAGCAGCTTAATGGGGGGGACTGGCGTTGGGGGTGAGCAGTTCTTC. Translating it yields CASSLMGGTGVGGEQFF.

This clone was seen a few times. This sequence joins TRBV4-3 and TRBJ1-2; possible D gene TRBD1, 5 bases. Trimming removed 4 bases from V and 0 bases from J, with 15 bases in between. The germline gives CDR1 LGHNA, CDR2 YSLEER. This CDR3 has 16 amino acids. CDR3 DNA sequence: TGCGCCAGCAGCCGAGGGCCGGGGGGAGCTAACTATGGCTACACCTTC. Translation gives CASSRGPGGANYGYTF.

This chain uses TRBV7-2 with TRBJ2-7, with D perhaps TRBD1 (7 bases). The germline gives CDR1 SGHTA, CDR2 FQGNSA. The CDR3 has 15 residues. The V gene lost 4 bases and the J gene lost 5 bases, with 18 bases spanning the gap. The CDR3 coding sequence is TGTGCCAGCAGCTCACCCGGCAGGGGGGTTGACGAGCAGTACTTC. Its translation: CASSSPGRGVDEQYF.

The rearrangement links TRBV15 to TRBJ1-4; 9 bases match TRBD1. V lost 5 bases to trimming and J lost 4 bases; unmatched junction nucleotides: 5. Germline V gives CDR1 LNHNV, CDR2 YYDKDF (reference sequence). This CDR3 has 15 residues. CDR3 sequence: CATSGTGSGNEKLFF. In DNA form, the CDR3 reads TGTGCCACCAGCGGGACAGGGTCGGGTAATGAAAAACTGTTTTTT.

As to this clone: It is likely a read error, because the conserved phenylalanine at the end of the CDR3 is missing. CDR3 bases: TGTGCCAGCAGTCCCGGACTCCCCTACGAGCAGTACCTC. Translating gives CASSPGLPYEQYL. The chain couples TRBV6-5 to TRBJ2-7; a weak D match, TRBD2 (5 bases). The CDR3 consists of 13 residues. Germline V lookup: CDR1 MNHEY, CDR2 SVGAGI. Trimming left V 5 bases short and J 2 bases short, with 10 bases between.

This clone has only a few counts. The rearrangement links TRBV6-1 to TRBJ1-2; 7 bases are a match to TRBD1. The CDR3 length is 15 residues. With 2 bases clipped from V and 5 bases from J, the junction kept 8 bases outside the gene matches. The germline gives CDR1 MNHNS, CDR2 SASEGT. CDR3 nucleotide sequence: TGTGCCAGCAGTGAAAGGGGACAGAAGTCTTATGGCTACACCTTC. It codes for CASSERGQKSYGYTF.

The rearrangement joins TRBV6-4 to TRBJ2-1; 9 bases line up with TRBD2. There are 17 residues in the CDR3. Germline loops: CDR1 MRHNA, CDR2 SNTAGT. Losses at the gene ends were 2 bases for V and 5 bases for J; bases not matched to a gene: 10. The CDR3 region is CASSDGSVLAGHNEQFF. The CDR3 coding sequence is TGTGCCAGCAGTGACGGCTCGGTGCTAGCGGGGCACAATGAGCAGTTCTTC.